The 26 T cell receptor beta chains reported below all come from one sample, sequenced in a study of blood T cell repertoires in COVID-19. Only in-frame clones appear in the TCRdb table, and some are missing; sequencing was by immunoSEQ multiplex PCR. Among more than 65,000 clones listed, approximately 79% were seen once. The sequencing input was peripheral blood. The receptors originated from a human donor in a cohort sampled during active COVID-19.

This chain connects TRBV11-2 to TRBJ2-7; D is unclear. V lost 5 bases and J lost 3, with 11 bases in between. CDR1 SGHAT and CDR2 FQNNGV come from the germline V gene. The CDR3 contains 13 residues. The CDR3 DNA follows: TGTGCCAGCAGCGGGCCGACCAACTACGAGCAGTACTTC. The encoded protein is CASSGPTNYEQYF.

This chain connects TRBV12-5 to TRBJ2-1; the D gene is possibly TRBD2 (5 bases). Germline V CDR1 and CDR2: LGHNT, FRNRAP. The V end lost 6 bases, the J end lost 0 bases, and 6 bases lay between the germline ends. CDR3 size: 13 residues. For the CDR3, the DNA is TGTGCTAGTGGCGGGGACTCCTACAATGAGCAGTTCTTC. It translates to CASGGDSYNEQFF.

The chain has TRBV20-1 and TRBJ2-5, with D unclear. CDR1 is DFQATT and CDR2 is SNEGSKA in the germline V gene (reference sequence). This CDR3 is built from 13 residues. V shed 3 bases and J shed 5 bases, with 13 bases lying between them. Written as DNA, the CDR3 is TGCAGTGCTAGTACAACGGAGAAGGAGACCCAGTACTTC. It encodes CSASTTEKETQYF.

The chain couples TRBV29-1 to TRBJ2-1; D is possibly TRBD1 or TRBD2 (6 bases each). CDR3 length equals 14 residues. V was trimmed by 7 bases and J by 1 base, leaving 14 bases between them. Germline V gene sequence: CDR1 SQVTM, CDR2 ANQGSEA. CDR3 sequence reads: CSARGHLSYNEQFF. The DNA of the CDR3 is TGCAGCGCGCGGGGACACTTATCCTACAATGAGCAGTTCTTC.

This clone has only one observation. This sequence joins TRBV10-3 and TRBJ2-1; D possibly corresponds to TRBD1 (6 bases). The CDR3 spans 14 residues. V gave up 4 bases and J gave up 2 bases, with 9 bases separating them. Germline CDR1 reads ENHRY; CDR2 reads SYGVKD. CDR3 protein: CAISGEGAYNEQFF. CDR3 nucleotides: TGTGCCATCAGTGGCGAGGGGGCCTACAATGAGCAGTTCTTC.

V and J are TRBV3-1 (or the pseudogene TRBV3-2) and TRBJ1-3; 8 bases fit TRBD1. The CDR3 is 16 amino acids. J gave up 4 bases and V 0 bases, and 5 bases lay outside the gene matches. Per germline, CDR1 LGHDT and CDR2 YNNKEL (reference sequence). Here the CDR3 reads CASSQEAGGTGNTIYF. DNA for the CDR3: TGTGCCAGCAGCCAAGAGGCAGGGGGCACAGGAAACACCATATATTTT.

The rearrangement joins TRBV5-1 to TRBJ2-2, with 9 positions matching TRBD1. Trimming took 0 bases from V and 5 from J; bases not matched to a gene: 5. CDR3 size: 16 residues. CDR1 and CDR2 from the germline V gene are SGHRS and YFSETQ. CDR3 nucleotides: TGCGCCAGCAGCTTGGGCGACAGGGGGATGACCGGGGAGCTGTTTTTT. It yields the protein CASSLGDRGMTGELFF.

Worth noting for this clone: Other DNA sequences of this sample code for an identical CDR3. The chain combines TRBV7-8 with TRBJ1-6, with D unclear. The CDR3 runs to 18 residues. Looked up from germline, CDR1 is SGHVS and CDR2 is FQNEAQ. Trimming left V 0 bases short and J 0 bases short, with 12 bases between. This CDR3 is CASSLARPGSSYNSPLHF. The DNA for the CDR3 is TGTGCCAGCAGCTTAGCTAGGCCAGGAAGCTCCTATAATTCACCCCTCCACTTT.

The chain carries TRBV3-1 (or the pseudogene TRBV3-2) and TRBJ1-5; no clear D. The V end was cut by 0 bases, the J end by 0 bases, with 3 bases between. The CDR3 has 14 residues. Germline lookup yields CDR1 LGHDT and CDR2 YNNKEL (reference sequence). The CDR3 reads CASSQDNSNQPQHF. The DNA for the CDR3 is TGTGCCAGCAGCCAAGACAATAGCAATCAGCCCCAGCATTTT.

This rearrangement joins TRBV5-8 to TRBJ1-4, with 8 bases identical to TRBD1. The trim removed 4 bases at V and 4 bases at J, leaving 3 bases unmatched. This CDR3 is built from 14 residues. CDR1 and CDR2 from the germline V gene are SGHTS and YDEGEE. The CDR3 region is CASSLGQGNEKLFF. The CDR3 DNA reads as TGTGCCAGCAGCCTTGGACAGGGTAATGAAAAACTGTTTTTT.

This chain connects TRBV28 to TRBJ1-5; 9 nucleotides agree with TRBD1. CDR1 is MDHEN and CDR2 is SYDVKM in the germline V gene. The CDR3 loop spans 15 amino acids. V was pared by 5 bases and J by 7 bases, with 9 bases of the junction left unmatched. CDR3 nucleotides: TGTGCCAGCAGTCCCCCGGGACAGGGTGGGCAGCCCCAGCATTTT. Translating gives CASSPPGQGGQPQHF.

This clone was observed a single time. This specimen includes other DNA sequences encoding the same CDR3. The V call is TRBV18, the J call TRBJ1-3; unclear D gene. Trimming cost V 2 bases and J 1 base, with 6 bases left between them. The CDR3 sequence is 14 residues long. Germline lookup yields CDR1 KGHSH and CDR2 LQKENI. The CDR3 DNA sequence: TGTGCCAGCTCACCAACAGCTTCTGGAAACACCATATATTTT. Translation: CASSPTASGNTIYF.

The chain is built from TRBV7-9 and TRBJ2-1; no firm D call. There are 12 residues in the CDR3. Germline CDR1 SEHNR, CDR2 FQNEAQ (reference sequence). V lost 3 bases and J 10 bases, leaving 10 bases between the germline ends. The CDR3 nucleotides read TGTGCCAGCAGCTTGGTCCTAGTGGAGCAGTTCTTC. The encoded protein is CASSLVLVEQFF.

CDR3 sequence (DNA): TGTGCCTCTAGACATCCCGGGAGGGAGACCCAGTACTTC. Amino acid sequence: CASRHPGRETQYF. The chain couples TRBV30 to TRBJ2-5, with 7 bases aligning to TRBD2. CDR3 size: 13 residues. Per the germline V gene, CDR1 is GTSNPN and CDR2 is SVGIG (reference sequence). V gave up 7 bases and J gave up 5 bases; unmatched junction bases: 10.

CDR3 residues: CASSALGQGAAETQYF. In nucleotides, the CDR3 is TGTGCCAGCAGCGCATTGGGACAGGGGGCGGCGGAGACCCAGTACTTC. The genes are TRBV9 and TRBJ2-5; 12 bases line up with TRBD1. V lost 3 bases and J lost 5; bases outside the gene matches: 8. Germline CDR1 and CDR2: SGDLS and YYNGEE. CDR3 length equals 16 residues.

V usage is TRBV30 and J usage is TRBJ2-2; D is perhaps TRBD2 (7 bases). CDR3 size: 16 residues. The germline V gene has CDR1 GTSNPN and CDR2 SVGIG (reference sequence). Trimming removed 0 bases from V and 4 bases from J, with 15 bases in between. The DNA for the CDR3 is TGTGCCTGGAGTGTACCGGGGGGCCCGGTCACCGGGGAGCTGTTTTTT. Its protein product is CAWSVPGGPVTGELFF.

The chain employs TRBV5-1 and TRBJ1-1; D not resolved. Germline CDR1 and CDR2: SGHRS and YFSETQ. This CDR3 is built from 13 residues. Trimming cost V 5 bases and J 1 base, with 9 bases left between them. The CDR3 reads CASSSDKNTEAFF. CDR3 bases: TGCGCCAGCAGTTCTGACAAGAACACTGAAGCTTTCTTT.

The V gene is TRBV3-1 (or the pseudogene TRBV3-2), the J gene TRBJ2-1, with TRBD2 matching over 8 bases. The CDR3 is made up of 16 amino acids. Germline V lookup: CDR1 LGHDT, CDR2 YNNKEL (reference sequence). V lost 5 bases to trimming and J lost 10 bases; unmatched junction nucleotides: 16. The DNA for the CDR3 is TGTGCCAGCAGCTCAGACCCGGGACTAGGGACCCCGGAGCAGTTCTTC. The encoded protein is CASSSDPGLGTPEQFF.

The CDR3 DNA reads TGTGCCAGCAGTCCCCCCGATGACAGCTTAGGTACGCAGTATTTT. Its translation: CASSPPDDSLGTQYF. This chain joins TRBV7-9 and TRBJ2-3, with D possibly matching TRBD1 (5 bases). Per the germline V gene, CDR1 is SEHNR and CDR2 is FQNEAQ (reference sequence). V was clipped by 6 bases and J by 8 bases, with 21 bases between them. The CDR3 contains 15 residues.

CDR3 region: CASSWRQGDNSPLHF. The CDR3 nucleotides read TGCGCCAGCAGCTGGAGACAGGGGGATAATTCACCCCTCCACTTT. V is TRBV5-1 and J is TRBJ1-6, with 9 bases that match TRBD1. CDR1 SGHRS and CDR2 YFSETQ come from the germline V gene. This CDR3 spans 15 amino acids. Trimming removed 3 bases from V and 5 bases from J; junction bases left unmatched: 3.

This clone was seen a single time. V gene TRBV28 combines with J gene TRBJ2-2; TRBD1 is a possible D gene (6 bases). CDR1 and CDR2 (germline): MDHEN, SYDVKM. The CDR3 length is 15 residues. With 6 bases removed from V and 4 bases from J, the gap between germline ends came to 15 bases. The CDR3 DNA reads TGTGCCAGCAGATTTAGGGGGTTGGGCACCGGGGAGCTGTTTTTT. Its translation is CASRFRGLGTGELFF.

V gene TRBV24-1 combines with J gene TRBJ1-1; D not certain. CDR1 KGHDR and CDR2 SFDVKD come from the germline V gene. CDR3 length: 12 amino acids. The V and J ends lost 7 bases and 7 bases respectively, with 12 bases between them. This CDR3 reads CATRAPEGEAFF. DNA for the CDR3: TGTGCCACCAGAGCTCCGGAGGGTGAAGCTTTCTTT.

The J gene is TRBJ2-5, the V gene TRBV10-1, with 9 bases aligning to TRBD1. The ends lost 4 bases at V and 4 bases at J; junction bases unmatched: 4. Germline values: CDR1 WNHNN, CDR2 SYGVQD (reference sequence). The CDR3 length is 14 residues. Here the CDR3 DNA reads TGCGCCAGCAGTGGTGGACAGGGGCGAGAGACCCAGTACTTC. This codes for CASSGGQGRETQYF.

This clone was picked up a small number of times. This chain joins TRBV6-5 and TRBJ1-1; unclear D gene. Trimming took 5 bases from V and 1 from J, leaving 8 bases between them. This CDR3 is 13 amino acids long. Germline assignment: CDR1 MNHEY and CDR2 SVGAGI. The CDR3 nucleotides are TGTGCCAGCAGTCCGTTTCCGAACACTGAAGCTTTCTTT. Translating gives CASSPFPNTEAFF.

This clone was recorded a few times. The chain links TRBV5-1 to TRBJ2-7; D might be TRBD1 (5 bases). V lost 1 base and J 2 bases, leaving 13 bases between the germline ends. This CDR3 has 15 amino acids. Looked up from germline, CDR1 is SGHRS and CDR2 is YFSETQ. The CDR3 sequence: CASSLTQGTTYEQYF. In nucleotides, the CDR3 is TGCGCCAGCAGCTTGACCCAGGGAACGACCTACGAGCAGTACTTC.

The chain carries TRBV11-2 and TRBJ2-7; D possibly corresponds to TRBD1 (5 bases). V dropped 3 bases and J dropped 4 bases, with 10 bases sitting between them. This CDR3 region has 13 residues. Germline V gene lookup returns CDR1 SGHAT and CDR2 FQNNGV. CDR3 DNA sequence: TGTGCCAGCAGCTTCGTAGCAGGGTACGAGCAGTACTTC. Its translation is CASSFVAGYEQYF.